The rows below give T cell receptor beta chains drawn from one sample of a study of blood T cell repertoires in COVID-19. The assay was immunoSEQ multiplex PCR, and TCRdb's table has in-frame clones only and misses some. The data show hundreds of thousands of clones, around 82% seen once. The specimen was PBMCs or T cells enriched from blood (not recorded which). These receptors were taken from a man aged 25 to 45 with acute COVID-19. The CDR3 runs from the conserved cysteine through the conserved F or W. A D gene is named only where the DNA matches it firmly. Clone size is given for some rows only: seen once, a few or many times, or a class if the clone is expanded.

V gene	clone size	J gene	D gene	CDR3 protein	CDR3 DNA
TRBV29-1	NA	TRBJ2-5	NA	CSVRDGQETQYF	TGCAGCGTGCGGGACGGACAAGAGACCCAGTACTTC
TRBV3-1/TRBV3-2	few	TRBJ1-1	TRBD1	CASSQAQGGGNTEAFF	TGTGCCAGCAGCCAAGCGCAGGGGGGAGGGAACACTGAAGCTTTCTTT
TRBV5-1	NA	TRBJ1-1	NA	CASSLAQTGRNTEAFF	TGCGCCAGCAGCTTGGCCCAGACAGGCCGGAACACTGAAGCTTTCTTT
TRBV28	NA	TRBJ1-2	NA	CASSFGGLDGYTF	TGTGCCAGCAGTTTCGGAGGGCTCGACGGCTACACCTTC
TRBV4-1	NA	TRBJ1-6	TRBD1	CASSQGQRTYNSPLHF	TGCGCCAGCAGCCAGGGACAGAGAACCTATAATTCACCCCTCCACTTT
TRBV9	NA	TRBJ1-6	TRBD1	CASSGQGANSPLHF	TGTGCCAGCAGCGGACAGGGGGCTAATTCACCCCTCCACTTT
TRBV10-3	NA	TRBJ1-1	TRBD1	CAAQDRENTEAFF	TGTGCCGCTCAAGACAGGGAAAACACTGAAGCTTTCTTT
TRBV29-1	once	TRBJ1-1	TRBD1	CSVEEGGSLEAAFF	TGCAGCGTTGAAGAAGGGGGCTCCTTAGAAGCGGCTTTCTTT
TRBV5-4	NA	TRBJ1-1	TRBD1	CASSLTGEYTEAFF	TGTGCCAGCAGCTTAACAGGGGAGTACACTGAAGCTTTCTTT
TRBV2	NA	TRBJ2-7	TRBD2	CASRAIAGGTYEQYF	TGTGCCAGCAGGGCGATAGCGGGGGGAACCTACGAGCAGTACTTC
TRBV19	NA	TRBJ1-2	NA	CASSTRDYYGYTF	TGTGCCAGTAGTACCAGGGATTACTATGGCTACACCTTC
TRBV6-4	NA	TRBJ1-2	NA	CARRGGPGYTF	TGTGCCAGACGGGGGGGGCCCGGCTACACCTTC
TRBV11-2	NA	TRBJ1-5	NA	CASSPGLQNQPQHF	TGTGCCAGCAGCCCTGGACTCCAAAATCAGCCCCAGCATTTT
TRBV7-2	NA	TRBJ1-2	NA	CASSLAAGPGGYTF	TGTGCCAGCAGCTTAGCCGCAGGTCCGGGGGGCTACACCTTC
TRBV19	NA	TRBJ1-5	NA	CASSIERNQPQHF	TGTGCCAGTAGTATAGAGAGGAATCAGCCCCAGCATTTT
TRBV10-1	NA	TRBJ2-3	NA	CASSETGHTTDTQYF	TGCGCCAGCAGTGAGACGGGACACACCACAGATACGCAGTATTTT
TRBV5-5	NA	TRBJ1-2	TRBD1	CASSLGGQGGGYTF	TGTGCCAGCAGCTTGGGAGGACAGGGGGGCGGCTACACCTTC
TRBV5-4	NA	TRBJ1-2	TRBD1	CASSLAGQGLTNYGYTF	TGTGCCAGCAGCTTGGCGGGACAGGGTCTGACTAACTATGGCTACACCTTC
TRBV7-3	NA	TRBJ1-1	TRBD1	CAGQGDRNTEAFF	TGTGCCGGACAGGGGGATCGGAACACTGAAGCTTTCTTT
TRBV6-5	few	TRBJ1-5	NA	CASSYSGDQPQHF	TGTGCCAGCAGTTACTCAGGGGATCAGCCCCAGCATTTT
TRBV19	NA	TRBJ2-7	TRBD1	CASSTSGTGQNEQYF	TGTGCCAGTAGTACCTCCGGGACAGGGCAGAACGAGCAGTACTTC
TRBV28	NA	TRBJ1-2	NA	CASRRAGAYGYTF	TGTGCCAGCAGGCGAGCAGGGGCCTATGGCTACACCTTC
TRBV18	NA	TRBJ2-3	TRBD2	CASSPQAGGTDTQYF	TGTGCCAGCTCACCCCAAGCGGGGGGCACAGATACGCAGTATTTT
TRBV5-1	NA	TRBJ2-5	NA	CASSRDIQETQYF	TGCGCCAGCAGCAGGGACATCCAAGAGACCCAGTACTTC
TRBV28	NA	TRBJ1-1	NA	CASSLLTTLTGFGTEAFF	TGTGCCAGCAGCCTCCTAACTACCTTAACAGGGTTCGGCACTGAAGCTTTCTTT
TRBV19	NA	TRBJ1-2	TRBD1	CASSIDPGGYYGYTF	TGTGCCAGTAGTATAGACCCAGGGGGCTACTATGGCTACACCTTC
TRBV9	NA	TRBJ2-3	NA	CASSVGARGAITDTQYF	TGTGCCAGCAGCGTGGGGGCACGGGGGGCTATCACAGATACGCAGTATTTT
TRBV28	NA	TRBJ1-4	NA	CASTLKGQGNEKLFF	TGTGCCAGCACCCTTAAGGGGCAAGGTAATGAAAAACTGTTTTTT
TRBV7-9	NA	TRBJ2-3	TRBD2	CASSSRVTSGDTQYF	TGTGCCAGCAGCTCACGGGTTACTAGCGGAGATACGCAGTATTTT
TRBV7-9	NA	TRBJ2-7	TRBD1	CASSTGTGSYEQYF	TGTGCCAGCAGCACCGGGACAGGGTCCTACGAGCAGTACTTC
TRBV6-5	NA	TRBJ2-7	TRBD2	CASRRLAGSDGQYF	TGTGCCAGCCGGCGACTAGCGGGGTCTGACGGGCAGTACTTC
TRBV6-4	once	TRBJ1-1	TRBD1	CASSSGQGGTEAFF	TGTGCCAGCAGTTCGGGACAGGGGGGCACTGAAGCTTTCTTT
TRBV7-9	NA	TRBJ2-7	NA	CASSQASFYEQYF	TGTGCCAGCAGCCAGGCCAGTTTTTACGAGCAGTACTTC
TRBV28	NA	TRBJ2-7	TRBD2	CASSGGLTGEQYF	TGTGCCAGCTCGGGGGGATTGACTGGCGAGCAGTACTTC
TRBV5-1	few	TRBJ1-2	NA	CASRVDNPNYGYTF	TGCGCCAGCAGAGTGGACAACCCTAACTATGGCTACACCTTC
TRBV5-1	NA	TRBJ1-2	NA	CASKEWTATNYGYTF	TGCGCCAGCAAGGAGTGGACAGCCACTAACTATGGCTACACCTTC
TRBV5-4	NA	TRBJ2-3	TRBD2	CASRPGTSGGITDTQYF	TGTGCCAGCCGCCCAGGGACTAGCGGGGGGATCACAGATACGCAGTATTTT
TRBV7-9	NA	TRBJ1-5	NA	CASSQAGGPQHF	TGTGCCAGCAGCCAGGCGGGGGGCCCCCAGCATTTT
TRBV27	once	TRBJ2-1	TRBD1	CASSFSGTGGYNEQFF	TGTGCCAGCAGTTTCTCCGGGACAGGGGGCTACAATGAGCAGTTCTTC
TRBV13	NA	TRBJ1-3	NA	CASSLPGVSGNTIYF	TGTGCCAGCAGCTTACCAGGGGTATCTGGAAACACCATATATTTT
TRBV5-1	NA	TRBJ2-1	NA	CASSWRDPGDNEQFF	TGCGCCAGCAGCTGGAGAGATCCCGGGGACAATGAGCAGTTCTTC
TRBV3-1/TRBV3-2	once	TRBJ1-1	TRBD1	CASKQGFAEAFF	TGTGCCAGCAAACAGGGGTTCGCTGAAGCTTTCTTT
TRBV11-2	NA	TRBJ2-1	NA	CASSLGPGVPAIEQFF	TGTGCCAGCAGCTTAGGACCCGGAGTGCCGGCGATTGAGCAGTTCTTC
TRBV19	NA	TRBJ1-5	TRBD1	CASSIAGQGRQPQHF	TGTGCCAGTAGTATAGCGGGACAGGGTCGCCAGCCCCAGCATTTT